This TCR beta chain was captured by sequencing in a study of radiotherapy plus CTLA-4 blockade in lung cancer. Across the whole study: Disease control was seen in about 34% of patients, objective responses in 18%. General study points: Expansion in blood of tumor-derived TCR clones was seen after radiotherapy plus ipilimumab. Interferon-beta, together with early blood T cell clone dynamics, reportedly best predicted response.

The CDR3 has 16 amino acids. CDR1 and CDR2 (germline): SNHLY, FYNNEI. V was pared by 3 bases and J by 1 base, with 6 bases of the junction left unmatched. With regard to this clone: Its matching antigen is unknown.

The method was immunoSEQ multiplex PCR; TCRdb's version includes in-frame clones alone and lacks a portion of them. Here the sample spans tens of thousands of clones, 60% to 85% being singletons. Focal radiation was given together with CTLA-4 blockade (ipilimumab) to patients with chemo-refractory metastatic non-small-cell lung cancer. The sequences come from peripheral blood, collected from a patient treated with radiotherapy plus ipilimumab. This clonotype was sampled from a human donor with non-small cell lung cancer who had a complete response to radiotherapy plus ipilimumab. The chain is built from TRBV2 and TRBJ2-4; TRBD2 agrees at 7 bases. CDR3 protein: CASSDTAGGAKNIQYF. Written as DNA, the CDR3 is TGTGCCAGCAGTGATACGGCCGGGGGGGCCAAAAACATTCAGTACTTC.